These T cell receptor beta chains were read from a single sample in a study of blood T cell repertoires in COVID-19. Profiled with immunoSEQ multiplex PCR; TCRdb holds only in-frame clones, not every one. The sample shows fewer than 350,000 clones, around 81% of them seen only once. Sequencing was performed on peripheral blood. The receptors originated from a woman aged 50 to 65 with active or convalescent COVID-19. Both conserved end residues are part of each CDR3. The order of the fields is D gene, J gene, V gene, clone size, CDR3 DNA, CDR3 protein. D genes are given only for firm matches. Size is stated for part of the rows, as once, few or many counts, or as a class when the clone is expanded.

D: -; J: TRBJ1-1; V: TRBV9; size: once; DNA: TGTGCCAGCAGCGTAGGGGCAGGGACTGAAGCTTTCTTT; CDR3: CASSVGAGTEAFF
D: TRBD1; J: TRBJ2-1; V: TRBV28; size: -; DNA: TGTGCCAGCAGATTACCACAGGGGGCAGGGCACAATGAGCAGTTCTTC; CDR3: CASRLPQGAGHNEQFF
D: -; J: TRBJ1-6; V: TRBV27; size: -; DNA: TGTGCCAGCAGTTTATCGGTACAGGTCTTTTCACCCCTCCACTTT; CDR3: CASSLSVQVFSPLHF
D: -; J: TRBJ2-5; V: TRBV5-1; size: -; DNA: TGCGCCAGCGGAGACTACGCCCAAGAGACCCAGTACTTC; CDR3: CASGDYAQETQYF
D: -; J: TRBJ1-1; V: TRBV2; size: -; DNA: TGTGCCAGCAGTGAAGCAGTTGGACAGAGTATTTTGGGTAACACTGAAGCTTTCTTT; CDR3: CASSEAVGQSILGNTEAFF
D: -; J: TRBJ1-5; V: TRBV28; size: -; DNA: TGTGCCAGCAGTTTATCTGTGGCAGGGAATCAGCCCCAGCATTTT; CDR3: CASSLSVAGNQPQHF
D: TRBD1; J: TRBJ1-1; V: TRBV30; size: -; DNA: TGTGCCTGGAGTGTAGAGGGGGCCACTGAAGCTTTCTTT; CDR3: CAWSVEGATEAFF
D: TRBD2; J: TRBJ2-7; V: TRBV4-2; size: -; DNA: TGTGCCAGCAGCCCCGCCTATCGCGGGAGGAGCTCCTACGAGCAGTACTTC; CDR3: CASSPAYRGRSSYEQYF
D: -; J: TRBJ1-1; V: TRBV19; size: -; DNA: TGTGCCAGTAGTGCGACTTTTGAAGCTTTCTTT; CDR3: CASSATFEAFF
D: TRBD1; J: TRBJ1-4; V: TRBV25-1; size: -; DNA: TGTGCCAGCAGTGTCACAGGGGGCACCGCTAATGAAAAACTGTTTTTT; CDR3: CASSVTGGTANEKLFF
D: -; J: TRBJ1-2; V: TRBV5-1; size: -; DNA: TGCGCCAGCCGGGACTGGGGAAACGACTATGGCTACACCTTC; CDR3: CASRDWGNDYGYTF
D: TRBD1; J: TRBJ2-1; V: TRBV5-1; size: -; DNA: TGCGCTCAGCTTCCGGGACAGGACGGGGTGGAGCAGTTCTTC; CDR3: CAQLPGQDGVEQFF
D: -; J: TRBJ1-4; V: TRBV3-1/TRBV3-2; size: -; DNA: TGTGCCAGCAGCCAAGACCCTGCGGGGGGAGGTGGAAAACTGTTTTTT; CDR3: CASSQDPAGGGGKLFF
D: TRBD1; J: TRBJ2-7; V: TRBV5-1; size: -; DNA: TGCGCCAGCAGCCTTCTATTTGACAGGGGCTCCTACGAGCAGTACTTC; CDR3: CASSLLFDRGSYEQYF
D: -; J: TRBJ1-5; V: TRBV5-1; size: -; DNA: TGCGCCAGCAGCTTGGCCCCAGATCAGCCCCAGCATTTT; CDR3: CASSLAPDQPQHF
D: -; J: TRBJ1-1; V: TRBV19; size: -; DNA: TGTGCCAGTAGTATCCAGGGCCCCCTCGACACTGAAGCTTTCTTT; CDR3: CASSIQGPLDTEAFF
D: TRBD2; J: TRBJ2-7; V: TRBV11-2; size: -; DNA: TGTGCCAGCAGCTTCTACCCCACTAGCGGGAAGGTCTACGAGCAGTACTTC; CDR3: CASSFYPTSGKVYEQYF
D: TRBD1; J: TRBJ1-1; V: TRBV7-3; size: once; DNA: TGTGCCAGCAGCCCTTACAGGGGAAAGGACACTGAAGCTTTCTTT; CDR3: CASSPYRGKDTEAFF
D: -; J: TRBJ1-1; V: TRBV28; size: many; DNA: TGTGCCAGCAGTGTATACCCAGGGGAAGCTTTCTTT; CDR3: CASSVYPGEAFF
D: TRBD1; J: TRBJ2-3; V: TRBV7-6; size: -; DNA: TGTGCCAGCAGCTTACCGGGGACAGAAAAGGGGGCAGATACGCAGTATTTT; CDR3: CASSLPGTEKGADTQYF
D: -; J: TRBJ1-1; V: TRBV28; size: -; DNA: TGTGCCAGCAGTTTTCCTTCGGGGGCTGAAGCTTTCTTT; CDR3: CASSFPSGAEAFF
D: TRBD2; J: TRBJ2-1; V: TRBV7-9; size: few; DNA: TGTGCCAGCAGCTTAGCAGCGGGAGCTTATGAGCAGTTCTTC; CDR3: CASSLAAGAYEQFF
D: TRBD2; J: TRBJ2-3; V: TRBV27; size: -; DNA: TGTGCCAGCAGTTTACTGGCGGGAGGGGAGAGTACGCAGTATTTT; CDR3: CASSLLAGGESTQYF
D: -; J: TRBJ1-4; V: TRBV19; size: -; DNA: TGTGCCAGTAGTATAAGGGCCGGGGCAACTAATGAAAAACTGTTTTTT; CDR3: CASSIRAGATNEKLFF
D: -; J: TRBJ1-5; V: TRBV7-8; size: -; DNA: TGTGCCAGCAGCTTACGGTGGCAGGGGAATCAGCCCCAGCATTTT; CDR3: CASSLRWQGNQPQHF
D: -; J: TRBJ2-7; V: TRBV3-1/TRBV3-2; size: -; DNA: TGTGCCAGCAGCCAGGTCGGGATTCAGTACGAGCAGTACTTC; CDR3: CASSQVGIQYEQYF
D: -; J: TRBJ1-4; V: TRBV5-1; size: few; DNA: TGCGCCAGCAGCTTGGCCAGTCGGAGTAATGAAAAACTGTTTTTT; CDR3: CASSLASRSNEKLFF
D: -; J: TRBJ2-5; V: TRBV28; size: -; DNA: TGTGCCAGCAGTTTCCCTACAGGGATCCAAGAGACCCAGTACTTC; CDR3: CASSFPTGIQETQYF
D: TRBD1; J: TRBJ1-2; V: TRBV5-1; size: few; DNA: TGCGCCAGCAGCTTGGAAGGGACAGGGTTAAGCCTCACCTTC; CDR3: CASSLEGTGLSLTF
D: -; J: TRBJ2-1; V: TRBV24-1; size: -; DNA: TGTGCCACCAGTGATCCCGCGAGGGCGGGGAGCTCCTACAATGAGCAGTTCTTC; CDR3: CATSDPARAGSSYNEQFF
D: -; J: TRBJ1-2; V: TRBV6-6; size: -; DNA: TGTGCCAGCACCCGGCAGGGGCTGGGCTACACCTTC; CDR3: CASTRQGLGYTF
D: TRBD2; J: TRBJ2-5; V: TRBV15; size: -; DNA: TGTGCCACCAGCTCATCCCCGAGCGGGAGCCCCAAAGAGACCCAGTACTTC; CDR3: CATSSSPSGSPKETQYF
D: -; J: TRBJ2-7; V: TRBV5-4; size: few; DNA: TGTGCCAGCAGCTTCGGGGATGCCACCTACGAGCAGTACTTC; CDR3: CASSFGDATYEQYF